This T cell receptor beta chain was obtained from a study of blood T cell repertoires in COVID-19. The overall study: From T cells, B-cell-depleted T cells, or PBMCs came the material, which was cDNA or gDNA.

The protocol was immunoSEQ multiplex PCR, while the TCRdb copy is restricted to in-frame clones and leaves out a portion. There are some 220,000 clones in the sample; roughly four fifths occur only once, and 4.5% to 5.5% lies in the top ten. There are many counts of this clone. Between the trimmed V and J ends, which lost 5 bases and 4 bases, there was a span of 11 bases. The V gene's germline CDR1 is SGHAT and CDR2 FQNNGV. CDR3 length: 14 amino acids. This chain uses TRBV11-2 with TRBJ2-2; D unresolved. The sequence was obtained from a woman aged 65 to 85 with COVID-19, enrolled during active disease. The material sequenced was peripheral blood. The CDR3 DNA reads as TGTGCCAGCAGCCCAATCAAGAGCACCGGGGAGCTGTTTTTT. Amino acid sequence: CASSPIKSTGELFF.